This TCR beta chain is drawn from a study of blood T cell repertoires in COVID-19. Overall study context: Samples taken during acute and convalescent COVID-19 were collected in the United States, Italy and Spain.

Enrolled through a virtual design, the participants were between 18 and 89 years of age and came from under 25 US areas. Participant-reported clinical history was the basis for cohort assignment. In the authors' workflow: Using reference gene primer amplification, nucleated cell counts were estimated. The table came from immunoSEQ multiplex PCR; TCRdb's copy has only in-frame clones and leaves some out. Clone size and the V and J calls come from that table; the DNA yielded D and trimming. Here the sample spans 140,000 or so clones, about nine tenths being singletons. Germline CDR1 SGHNT, CDR2 YYREEE (reference sequence). V was cut by 1 base and J by 6 bases, with 13 bases left in between. The CDR3 consists of 14 residues. This clone appeared a single time.

The origin of this receptor is a man aged 55 to 70 who had recovered from COVID-19. J is TRBJ1-1 and V is TRBV5-4; no clear D gene. Sequencing used PBMCs or T cells enriched from blood (not recorded which). Here the CDR3 reads CASSLRSGSAEAFF. CDR3 DNA sequence: TGTGCCAGCAGCTTGAGGAGTGGTAGTGCTGAAGCTTTCTTT. The whole variable domain, remainder taken from reference TRBV5-4 and TRBJ1-1, is ETGVTQSPTHLIKTRGQQVTLRCSSQSGHNTVSWYQQALGQGPQFIFQYYREEENGRGNFPPRFSGLQFPNYSSELNVNALELDDSALYLCASSLRSGSAEAFFGQGTRLTVV.